Below, one T cell receptor beta chain is given with its context. Its target is unknown. The data derive from a study of beta chain features in type 1 diabetes. This CDR3 comprises 14 residues. Trimming shortened V by 1 base and J by 2 bases, and 8 bases separated the two germline ends. Germline-derived CDR1 and CDR2 are SGHAT and FQNNGV. Findings of the study overall: Significant though moderate, a shortening of TCRB CDR3s appeared in all four CD4+ subsets of Type 1 diabetes patients. Patients with type 1 diabetes carried fewer insertions and had more deletions at their VDJ junctions. A potential PCR bias toward shorter templates would be equal in patient and control samples. The naive, central memory and Treg TCRB repertoires showed an apparent similarity that was greater among patients than among healthy donors.

The entirety of the isolated RNA underwent reverse transcription, so expressed TCRB transcripts were sequenced. Clones were read by immunoSEQ multiplex PCR, and TCRdb kept only the in-frame ones, dropping some. Of 110,000 or so clones in the sample, roughly 43% were seen once. The sequenced sample consisted of stem cell memory CD4+ T cells from blood. This chain connects TRBV11-2 to TRBJ2-5; tentatively, D is TRBD1 (5 bases). The sequence was obtained from a woman aged 18 to 35 in good health. The CDR3 spells CASSLAGIQETQYF. CDR3 bases: TGTGCCAGCAGCTTAGCAGGGATACAAGAGACCCAGTACTTC.